Shown below are 31 T cell receptor beta chains from a single sample sequenced in a study of response to subunit inactivated influenza vaccine. A single record per CDR3 protein comes from TCRdb applying MiXCR to the RT-PCR reads. Of fewer than 800,000 distinct CDR3 sequences listed, 15% to 19% are singletons. Sequences were derived from PBMCs from blood, sampled 11 to 12 days after vaccination. These receptors were obtained from a man aged 50 to 60 who received an inactivated influenza vaccine.

The V and J genes are TRBV20-1 and TRBJ2-1; D is tentatively TRBD1 or TRBD2 (5 bases each). Between the trimmed V and J ends, which lost 3 bases and 0 bases, there was a span of 15 bases. The germline gives CDR1 DFQATT, CDR2 SNEGSKA (reference sequence). This CDR3 has 16 residues. The CDR3 sequence: CSARGPVRNSYNEQFF. The CDR3 DNA sequence: TGCAGTGCTAGGGGACCCGTCCGGAACTCCTACAATGAGCAGTTCTTC.

The J gene is TRBJ2-1, the V gene TRBV5-1; 7 positions match TRBD1. The CDR3 runs to 16 residues. With 4 bases clipped from V and 2 bases from J, the junction kept 9 bases outside the gene matches. Germline CDR1 and CDR2: SGHRS and YFSETQ. The CDR3 is CASSKNRDRTYNEQFF. The CDR3 region has the DNA TGCGCCAGCAGCAAAAACCGGGACAGAACCTACAATGAGCAGTTCTTC.

In its sample, this clonotype was seen a few times. The genes are TRBV7-8 and TRBJ1-1; no clear D. Germline V gives CDR1 SGHVS, CDR2 FQNEAQ. V dropped 0 bases and J dropped 5 bases, with 13 bases sitting between them. This CDR3 comprises 15 residues. The chain's CDR3 is CASSLAYPPLTEAFF. Written as DNA, the CDR3 is TGTGCCAGCAGCTTAGCCTACCCGCCGCTGACTGAAGCTTTCTTT.

This clonotype was observed a handful of times. The chain carries TRBV9 and TRBJ2-1; 11 bases match TRBD2. V dropped 3 bases and J dropped 8; count of bases not matched to a gene: 10. This CDR3 is built from 16 residues. Germline values: CDR1 SGDLS, CDR2 YYNGEE. The CDR3 nucleotides are TGTGCCAGCAGCGAACGGGGGACTAGCGGTCTGGATGAGCAGTTCTTC. Its protein product is CASSERGTSGLDEQFF.

V is TRBV5-1 and J is TRBJ2-1; possibly TRBD2 for D (5 bases). Trimming stripped 4 bases from V and 0 bases from J, with 11 bases between. CDR3 length equals 15 residues. Germline lookup yields CDR1 SGHRS and CDR2 YFSETQ. The CDR3 nucleotides are TGCGCCAGCAGCCGAGACTATAACTCCTACAATGAGCAGTTCTTC. This encodes CASSRDYNSYNEQFF. The full variable domain, its missing parts supplied by reference TRBV5-1 and TRBJ2-1, is KAGVTQTPRYLIKTRGQQVTLSCSPISGHRSVSWYQQTPGQGLQFLFEYFSETQRNKGNFPGRFSGRQFSNSRSEMNVSTLELGDSALYLCASSRDYNSYNEQFFGPGTRLTVL.

V gene TRBV27 combines with J gene TRBJ2-5; D may be TRBD2 (7 bases). The V gene lost 1 base and the J gene lost 1 base, with 13 bases spanning the gap. CDR3 size: 16 residues. Germline assignment: CDR1 MNHEY and CDR2 SMNVEV (reference sequence). This chain's CDR3 is CASSLFAGAAQETQYF. Written as DNA, the CDR3 is TGTGCCAGCAGTTTATTTGCGGGGGCCGCCCAAGAGACCCAGTACTTC.

V and J are TRBV20-1 and TRBJ2-7, with 14 bases fitting TRBD2. Trimming at V came to 5 bases and at J to 3 bases, leaving 3 bases not matched to a gene. The CDR3 has 14 amino acids. The germline V gene has CDR1 DFQATT and CDR2 SNEGSKA (reference sequence). CDR3 protein: CSAAGLAGGYEQYF. The CDR3 DNA follows: TGCAGTGCTGCCGGACTAGCGGGGGGCTACGAGCAGTACTTC.

The chain joins TRBV5-6 to TRBJ1-1; 7 positions agree with TRBD1. The V segment lost 4 bases and the J segment 1 base; nucleotides outside the gene matches: 7. Germline V lookup: CDR1 SGHDT, CDR2 YYEEEE. The CDR3 has 15 amino acids. Written as DNA, the CDR3 is TGTGCCAGCAGCAAAAATGACAGGGCGAACACTGAAGCTTTCTTT. Its protein product is CASSKNDRANTEAFF. The variable domain in full, completed from reference TRBV5-6 and TRBJ1-1, reads DAGVTQSPTHLIKTRGQQVTLRCSPKSGHDTVSWYQQALGQGPQFIFQYYEEEERQRGNFPDRFSGHQFPNYSSELNVNALLLGDSALYLCASSKNDRANTEAFFGQGTRLTVV.

The V and J genes are TRBV29-1 and TRBJ2-2; 7 bases match TRBD1. This CDR3 is built from 13 residues. Germline CDR1 reads SQVTM; CDR2 reads ANQGSEA. Trimming at V came to 5 bases and at J to 6 bases, leaving 6 bases not matched to a gene. CDR3 DNA: TGCAGCGTTACAGGGGAGAGGGCCGGGGAGCTGTTTTTT. Encoded protein: CSVTGERAGELFF.

The V and J genes are TRBV6-2 or TRBV6-3 and TRBJ2-3; TRBD1 is a possible D gene (6 bases). Trimming removed 6 bases at V and 0 bases at J, with 10 bases between. Germline lookup yields CDR1 MNHEY and CDR2 SVGEGT. The CDR3 extends over 14 amino acids. Here the CDR3 reads CASRGTISTDTQYF. CDR3 DNA: TGTGCCAGCAGAGGGACAATTAGCACAGATACGCAGTATTTT.

The J gene is TRBJ1-3, the V gene TRBV9, with D hard to call. Germline lookup yields CDR1 SGDLS and CDR2 YYNGEE. The V and J ends lost 4 bases and 7 bases respectively, with 9 bases between them. The CDR3 runs 12 residues. DNA of the CDR3: TGTGCCAGCAGCCCAGAAAGGAACACCATATATTTT. This codes for CASSPERNTIYF.

The V call is TRBV15, the J call TRBJ2-3, with 14 bases matching TRBD2. The CDR3 length is 16 residues. Germline loops: CDR1 LNHNV, CDR2 YYDKDF (reference sequence). Trimming removed 4 bases from V and 6 bases from J; junction bases left unmatched: 6. CDR3 sequence (DNA): TGTGCCACCAGCATAGGGACTAGCGGGAGATGGGATACGCAGTATTTT. It is translated as CATSIGTSGRWDTQYF.

This clonotype has a count of ten or more. J is TRBJ2-3 and V is TRBV12-3 or TRBV12-4; TRBD2 matches at 10 bases. The V segment lost 3 bases and the J segment 0 bases; nucleotides outside the gene matches: 15. The length of the CDR3 is 20 residues. The chain's CDR3 is CASSFLASGGSGSSTDTQYF. CDR3 nucleotide sequence: TGTGCCAGCAGTTTTCTTGCTAGCGGGGGTTCTGGGTCTAGCACAGATACGCAGTATTTT.

The V and J genes are TRBV12-3 or TRBV12-4 and TRBJ1-1; D call uncertain. This CDR3 has 14 amino acids. Trimming left V 3 bases short and J 2 bases short, with 10 bases between. CDR3 sequence: CASSFFHSNTEAFF. The CDR3 DNA reads TGTGCCAGCAGTTTTTTTCACAGCAACACTGAAGCTTTCTTT.

J is TRBJ2-7 and V is TRBV9, with TRBD1 matching 8 bases. V was clipped by 2 bases and J by 1 base; unmatched bases: 5. This CDR3 spans 15 amino acids. Germline assignment: CDR1 SGDLS and CDR2 YYNGEE. CDR3 region: CASSVAGTGSYEQYF. The CDR3 nucleotides read TGTGCCAGCAGCGTCGCCGGGACAGGTTCCTACGAGCAGTACTTC.

The chain combines TRBV29-1 with TRBJ2-2, with D possibly being TRBD1 (6 bases). The V gene lost 3 bases and the J gene lost 5 bases, with 13 bases spanning the gap. The germline V gene has CDR1 SQVTM and CDR2 ANQGSEA. The CDR3 runs 14 residues. The CDR3 DNA reads TGCAGCGTTGATGTACTAGACAGGACCGGGGAGCTGTTTTTT. Amino acid sequence: CSVDVLDRTGELFF.

With regard to this clonotype: The germline gene is not matched at one end of the junction; a read error may be the cause. This rearrangement joins TRBV18 to TRBJ1-5, with D hard to call. From germline, CDR1 is KGHSH and CDR2 LQKENI. This CDR3 spans 12 amino acids. CDR3 sequence (DNA): TGTGCCAGCTCACCCGGGAAAGAGCCCCATCATTTT. This encodes CASSPGKEPHHF.

The genes are TRBV6-2 or TRBV6-3 and TRBJ2-6; weak D call: TRBD1 (5 bases). V was clipped by 5 bases and J by 4 bases, with 12 bases between them. Germline loops: CDR1 MNHEY, CDR2 SVGEGT. CDR3 length: 15 amino acids. CDR3 nucleotides: TGTGCCAGCAGTATCTCGCCAGGGGGGGCCAACGTCCTGACTTTC. Protein product: CASSISPGGANVLTF.

CDR3 loop: CASRDGTVTDTQYF. The DNA of the CDR3 is TGTGCCAGCAGAGACGGCACTGTGACAGATACGCAGTATTTT. The chain couples TRBV7-9 to TRBJ2-3; D not resolved. Germline V lookup: CDR1 SEHNR, CDR2 FQNEAQ (reference sequence). This CDR3 spans 14 amino acids. Trimming left V 6 bases short and J 3 bases short, with 13 bases between.

The rearrangement joins TRBV7-6 to TRBJ1-4, with D hard to call. Looked up from germline, CDR1 is SGHVS and CDR2 is FNYEAQ. V lost 5 bases to trimming and J lost 7 bases, with 20 bases between them. CDR3 length: 16 residues. CDR3 protein: CASSPQLTLSPEKLFF. CDR3 bases: TGTGCCAGCAGCCCTCAGTTGACTCTCTCCCCTGAAAAACTGTTTTTT. Based on the CDR3 plus reference TRBV7-6 and TRBJ1-4, the full variable domain is GAGVSQSPRYKVTKRGQDVALRCDPISGHVSLYWYRQALGQGPEFLTYFNYEAQQDKSGLPNDRFSAERPEGSISTLTIQRTEQRDSAMYRCASSPQLTLSPEKLFFGSGTQLSVL.

This clonotype was counted a few times. This sequence joins TRBV7-2 and TRBJ2-1, with D possibly being TRBD1 or TRBD2 (5 bases each). The CDR3 is made up of 13 amino acids. Trimming cost V 1 base and J 10 bases, with 11 bases left between them. Germline V gene sequence: CDR1 SGHTA, CDR2 FQGNSA. The CDR3: CASSLVNWGEQFF. CDR3 DNA: TGTGCCAGCAGCTTAGTGAATTGGGGGGAGCAGTTCTTC.

The table lists this clonotype with a few counts. The chain has TRBV28 and TRBJ1-5; D might be TRBD1 (6 bases). The germline V gene has CDR1 MDHEN and CDR2 SYDVKM. V lost 2 bases to trimming and J lost 1 base, with 9 bases between them. The CDR3 contains 15 residues. DNA of the CDR3: TGTGCCAGCAGTTTAAGGGGGTCAAGCAATCAGCCCCAGCATTTT. Translated, it gives CASSLRGSSNQPQHF. The variable domain in full, completed from reference TRBV28 and TRBJ1-5, reads DVKVTQSSRYLVKRTGEKVFLECVQDMDHENMFWYRQDPGLGLRLIYFSYDVKMKEKGDIPEGYSVSREKKERFSLILESASTNQTSMYLCASSLRGSSNQPQHFGDGTRLSIL.

The rearrangement joins TRBV3-1 to TRBJ2-1; D gene unclear. CDR3 length: 15 amino acids. CDR1 and CDR2 from the germline V gene are LGHDT and YNNKEL (reference sequence). Trimming shortened V by 1 base and J by 3 bases, and 10 bases separated the two germline ends. The CDR3 here is CASSQGRLRYNEQFF. CDR3 coding DNA: TGTGCCAGCAGCCAAGGCAGGTTACGCTACAATGAGCAGTTCTTC.

This clonotype was detected only a few times. The chain recombines TRBV9 with TRBJ2-1; maybe TRBD2 (6 bases). CDR3 length: 18 residues. The germline CDR1 and CDR2 sequences are SGDLS and YYNGEE. V shed 4 bases and J shed 2 bases, with 22 bases lying between them. The DNA for the CDR3 is TGTGCCAGCAGCCCATTAGTGTCCCCCTTAGCGGCCTACAATGAGCAGTTCTTC. Translation: CASSPLVSPLAAYNEQFF.

The chain recombines TRBV6-2 or TRBV6-3 with TRBJ2-1, with TRBD2 identical over 11 bases. In germline, CDR1 is MNHEY, CDR2 SVGEGT. Trimming removed 1 base from V and 4 bases from J; junction bases left unmatched: 6. CDR3 length: 17 residues. The CDR3 bases are TGTGCCAGCAGTTACTTCGGACTAGCGGGTAAATACAATGAGCAGTTCTTC. This translates into CASSYFGLAGKYNEQFF.

This clonotype was observed many times. CDR3 in DNA: TGCAGTGCTAGAAAGGGTCAGCCCTACGAGCAGTACTTC. Protein: CSARKGQPYEQYF. V is TRBV20-1 and J is TRBJ2-7; D is unclear. The CDR3 runs to 13 residues. The germline V and J ends were trimmed by 2 bases and 2 bases, with 10 bases remaining between them. Germline CDR1 and CDR2: DFQATT and SNEGSKA (reference sequence).

This clonotype was observed a few times. The genes are TRBV7-2 and TRBJ2-1, with 13 nucleotides matching TRBD2. The CDR3 has 18 amino acids. The ends lost 0 bases at V and 4 bases at J; junction bases unmatched: 6. The germline CDR1 and CDR2 sequences are SGHTA and FQGNSA. The CDR3 here is CASSLAQMGLAGYNEQFF. Written as DNA, the CDR3 is TGTGCCAGCAGCTTAGCCCAAATGGGACTAGCGGGGTACAATGAGCAGTTCTTC.

This clonotype came up many times. The chain employs TRBV6-5 and TRBJ2-3; TRBD1 agrees at 7 bases. Germline CDR1 and CDR2: MNHEY and SVGAGI. The CDR3 length is 15 residues. The V and J ends lost 5 bases and 5 bases, in that order; junction bases with no gene match: 10. The CDR3 loop reads CASSTTLGGGDTQYF. The DNA for the CDR3 is TGTGCCAGCAGTACTACACTAGGGGGCGGAGATACGCAGTATTTT.

This clonotype was counted a few times. The CDR3 DNA reads as TGTGCCAGCAGCGTAGGTGACAGGGACTACGAGCAGTACTTC. Translation: CASSVGDRDYEQYF. The genes are TRBV9 and TRBJ2-7, with TRBD1 matching 7 bases. The CDR3 spans 14 residues. Looked up from germline, CDR1 is SGDLS and CDR2 is YYNGEE. V was clipped by 0 bases and J by 3 bases; unmatched bases: 3.

The chain is built from TRBV5-1 and TRBJ2-5; TRBD2 agrees at 11 bases. Germline V gene data show CDR1 as SGHRS and CDR2 as YFSETQ. The V gene end was trimmed by 3 bases and the J gene end by 4 bases; junction bases not matched to a gene: 11. The CDR3 length is 17 residues. In DNA form, the CDR3 reads TGCGCCAGCAGCTCCGGTTCCAATAGCGGGAGGGGAGAGACCCAGTACTTC. Its translation is CASSSGSNSGRGETQYF. Based on the CDR3 plus reference TRBV5-1 and TRBJ2-5, the full variable domain is KAGVTQTPRYLIKTRGQQVTLSCSPISGHRSVSWYQQTPGQGLQFLFEYFSETQRNKGNFPGRFSGRQFSNSRSEMNVSTLELGDSALYLCASSSGSNSGRGETQYFGPGTRLLVL.

V gene TRBV20-1 combines with J gene TRBJ2-7, with D possibly being TRBD1 (6 bases). From germline, CDR1 is DFQATT and CDR2 SNEGSKA (reference sequence). There are 16 residues in the CDR3. V gave up 0 bases and J gave up 1 base, with 16 bases separating them. This CDR3 reads CSARDWGRGVSYEQYF. DNA for the CDR3: TGCAGTGCTAGAGATTGGGGCAGGGGTGTATCCTACGAGCAGTACTTC.